This T cell receptor beta chain was identified in a study of response to subunit inactivated influenza vaccine (dated by TCRdb to the late 2010s). With regard to the full study: To follow how T cells responded to a trivalent subunit inactivated influenza vaccine, the researchers relied on deep quantitative profiling of the T cell receptor repertoire. The paper's findings and limits, for the study overall: The authors suggested that each seasonal influenza vaccination may recruit only a limited number of new T cells.

Concerning this clonotype: Its specific antigen is unknown. Base qualities are not recorded, but no much larger clone differs from it by a single base.

The library was produced with RT-PCR. Sequenced using an Illumina HiSeq 2500. TCRdb reanalyzed the raw reads on its own, using fastp at Q25 for trimming and MiXCR for clone calling, and kept in-frame beta chains. Identical CDR3 proteins give one entry, which carries the most common genes and DNA. The sample profile shows about 520,000 distinct CDR3 sequences; over 9.5% of them were found once. Jointly, the top ten make up roughly 12% of the sample. V is pared back by 2 bases and J by 2 bases, with 19 bases lying between the germline termini. The germline V gene (reference sequence) specifies DFQATT as CDR1 and SNEGSKA as CDR2. The CDR3 runs 16 amino acids, cysteine and phenylalanine included. The entry retains the CDR3 DNA only, 48 bases that are in frame from base 1. According to the study, the label for this sample's time point signals: 45 days after influenza vaccine administration.

The rearranged segments are TRBV20-1 and TRBJ2-7; tentative D gene TRBD2, with 6 bases matching. This receptor was obtained from a man aged 50-59 years who received an inactivated influenza vaccine. Donor details come from another sample of the same person, matched by shared clones. The sample consisted of PBMCs from blood, taken roughly 6 weeks after vaccination. The sequenced DNA is TGCAGTGCTAGATCATCGGGACTCTTCTCGGCCTACGAGCAGTACTTC. This encodes CSARSSGLFSAYEQYF.